What follows is one TCR beta chain and its context. Isolated RNA was reverse transcribed into cDNA used as the sequencing template. Profiling relied on immunoSEQ multiplex PCR, and the TCRdb table lists in-frame clones only, not all of them. Among roughly 170,000 clones listed, roughly 62% were seen once. This sample is drawn from a study of CD8+ T cells in alopecia areata. The sample's treatment: oral pan-JAK inhibitor, 5-10 mg twice daily. Trimming left V 5 bases short and J 4 bases short, with 9 bases between. The germline CDR1 and CDR2 sequences are SEHNR and FQNEAQ (reference sequence). This CDR3 contains 13 residues.

The TCR was taken from a human donor with alopecia areata. The sample consisted of CD8+ T cells sorted from blood, taken at week 24, from a patient treated with tofacitinib. The chain employs TRBV7-9 and TRBJ2-1, with TRBD2 as a possible D gene (6 bases). CDR3 DNA: TGTGCCAGCAGCCGCGGAGGGTACAATGAGCAGTTCTTC. Its protein is CASSRGGYNEQFF.